This T cell receptor beta chain originates from a study of response to subunit inactivated influenza vaccine. The study's findings and limits: Only a handful of new T cells, the authors suggested, are recruited with each seasonal influenza vaccination.

Only a few counts were recorded for this clonotype. What it recognizes is unknown. The ends were cut back, 3 bases at V and 0 bases at J, with 5 bases in the middle. Germline CDR1 DFQATT, CDR2 SNEGSKA (reference sequence). CDR3 length: 13 residues. One entry per CDR3 protein, called by TCRdb with MiXCR from the RT-PCR reads. Seen here are roughly 500,000 distinct CDR3 sequences, more than 15% observed once, and the top ten hold less than 4%. The chain links TRBV20-1 to TRBJ1-4; TRBD1 is a possible D gene (5 bases). The specimen comprised CD4+ T cells sorted from PBMCs, sampled less than 25 months after vaccination. This clonotype originated in a man between 50 and 75 years old who received an inactivated influenza vaccine. The CDR3 is CSARGATNEKLFF. The CDR3 DNA follows: TGCAGTGCTAGGGGGGCAACTAATGAAAAACTGTTTTTT.